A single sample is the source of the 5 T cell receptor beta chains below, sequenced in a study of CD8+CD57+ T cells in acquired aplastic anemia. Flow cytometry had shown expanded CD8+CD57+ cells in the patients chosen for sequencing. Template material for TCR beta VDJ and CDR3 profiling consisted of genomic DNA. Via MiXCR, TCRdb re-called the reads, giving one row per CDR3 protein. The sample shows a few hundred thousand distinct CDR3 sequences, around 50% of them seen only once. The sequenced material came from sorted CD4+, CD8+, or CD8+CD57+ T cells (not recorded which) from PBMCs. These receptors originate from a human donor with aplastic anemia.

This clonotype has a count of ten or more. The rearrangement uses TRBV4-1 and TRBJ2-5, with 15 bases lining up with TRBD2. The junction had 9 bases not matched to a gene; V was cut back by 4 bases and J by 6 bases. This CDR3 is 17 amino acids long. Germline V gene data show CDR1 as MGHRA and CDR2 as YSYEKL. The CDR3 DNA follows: TGCGCCAGCAGCCTGGGACTAGCGGGGGGTCCAATAAAGACCCAGTACTTC. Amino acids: CASSLGLAGGPIKTQYF.

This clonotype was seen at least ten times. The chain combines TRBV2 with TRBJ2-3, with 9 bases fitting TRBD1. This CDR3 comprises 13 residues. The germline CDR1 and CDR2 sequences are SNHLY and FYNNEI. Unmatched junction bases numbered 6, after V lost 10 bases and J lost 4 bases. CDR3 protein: CATRGQGSDTQYF. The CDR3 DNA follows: TGTGCCACCAGGGGACAGGGTTCAGATACGCAGTATTTT.

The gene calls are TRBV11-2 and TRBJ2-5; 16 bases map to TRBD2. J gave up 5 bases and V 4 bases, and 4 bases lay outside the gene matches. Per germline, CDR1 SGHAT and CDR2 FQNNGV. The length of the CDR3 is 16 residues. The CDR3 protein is CASSSPGLAGGETQYF. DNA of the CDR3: TGTGCCAGCAGCTCTCCGGGACTAGCGGGGGGGGAGACCCAGTACTTC.

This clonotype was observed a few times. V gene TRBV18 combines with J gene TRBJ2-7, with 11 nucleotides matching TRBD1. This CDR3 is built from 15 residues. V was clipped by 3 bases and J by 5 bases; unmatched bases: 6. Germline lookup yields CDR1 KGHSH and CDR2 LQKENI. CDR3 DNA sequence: TGTGCCAGCTCACCCCCGGACAGGGGGCTGCACGAGCAGTACTTC. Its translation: CASSPPDRGLHEQYF.

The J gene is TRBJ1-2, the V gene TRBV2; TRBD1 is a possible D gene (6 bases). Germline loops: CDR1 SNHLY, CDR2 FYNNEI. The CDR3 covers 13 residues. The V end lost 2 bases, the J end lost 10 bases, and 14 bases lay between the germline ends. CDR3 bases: TGTGCCAGCAGTGAACAGGGGAACTATAACTACACCTTC. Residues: CASSEQGNYNYTF. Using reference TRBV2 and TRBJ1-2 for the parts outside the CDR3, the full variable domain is EPEVTQTPSHQVTQMGQEVILRCVPISNHLYFYWYRQILGQKVEFLVSFYNNEISEKSEIFDDQFSVERPDGSNFTLKIRSTKLEDSAMYFCASSEQGNYNYTFGSGTRLTVV.